There are many counts of the clone carrying this T cell receptor (beta chain). Its antigen remains unidentified. Noted time point: pre-sensitization, week 0. This sample's treatment: therapeutic diphenylcyclopropenone sensitization with weekly scalp DPC. The template was total RNA from unfractionated whole blood. Blood sampling preceded each patch test application. CDR3 length: 15 residues. CDR1 SQVTM and CDR2 ANQGSEA come from the germline V gene. Trimming at V came to 4 bases and at J to 1 base, leaving 4 bases not matched to a gene. This sample was included in a study of human T cells and chemical hapten exposure. General study points: With alopecia, donors may have immune responses unlike healthy people's. Sensitizing to DPC left TCRs with a frequency above 1 in 1000 unaltered. Large CDR3 similarity clusters arose significantly more often from expanded TCRs than from controls.

TCRdb re-called the RACE reads through MiXCR, storing one row per CDR3 protein. This table has 33,000 or so distinct CDR3 sequences, approximately 12% appearing once. The origin of this receptor is a woman aged 35 to 49 with alopecia areata. Some clones in this sample may be carry-over from other donors' samples. Sequenced material: whole blood, taken in connection with sensitization to the hapten diphenylcyclopropenone (DPC). J is TRBJ2-1 and V is TRBV29-1; 10 nucleotides agree with TRBD2. In DNA, the CDR3 is TGCAGCGTTGCGGCTAGCGGGGGTTCCTACAATGAGCAGTTCTTC. Amino acids: CSVAASGGSYNEQFF.